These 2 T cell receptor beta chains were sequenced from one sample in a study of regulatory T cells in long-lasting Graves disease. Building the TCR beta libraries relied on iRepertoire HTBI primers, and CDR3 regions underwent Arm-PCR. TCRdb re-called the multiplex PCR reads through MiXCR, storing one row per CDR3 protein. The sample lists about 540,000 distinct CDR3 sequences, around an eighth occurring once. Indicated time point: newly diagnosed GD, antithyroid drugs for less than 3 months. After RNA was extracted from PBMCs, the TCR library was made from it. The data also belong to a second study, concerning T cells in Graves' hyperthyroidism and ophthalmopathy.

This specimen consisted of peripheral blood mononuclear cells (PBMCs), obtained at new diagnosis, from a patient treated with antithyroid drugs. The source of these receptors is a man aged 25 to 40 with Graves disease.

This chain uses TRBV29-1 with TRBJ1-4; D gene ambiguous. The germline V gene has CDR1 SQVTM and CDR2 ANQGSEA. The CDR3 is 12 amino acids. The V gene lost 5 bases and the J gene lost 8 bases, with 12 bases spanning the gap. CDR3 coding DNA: TGCAGCGTTATTTGGGCCGGGGAAAAACTGTTTTTT. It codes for CSVIWAGEKLFF. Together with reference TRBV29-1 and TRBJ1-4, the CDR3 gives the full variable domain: SAVISQKPSRDICQRGTSLTIQCQVDSQVTMMFWYRQQPGQSLTLIATANQGSEATYESGFVIDKFPISRPNLTFSTLTVSNMSPEDSSIYLCSVIWAGEKLFFGSGTQLSVL.

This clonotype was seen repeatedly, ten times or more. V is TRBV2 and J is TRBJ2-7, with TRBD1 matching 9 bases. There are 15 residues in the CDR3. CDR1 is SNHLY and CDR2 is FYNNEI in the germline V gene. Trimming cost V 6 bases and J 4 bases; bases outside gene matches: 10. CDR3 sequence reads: CASSMTGGPWYEQYF. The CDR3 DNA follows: TGTGCCAGCAGCATGACAGGGGGGCCGTGGTACGAGCAGTACTTC.